These T cell receptor beta chains were read from a single sample in a study of identical twins. TCRdb called the 5' RACE reads again in MiXCR, with one record for every CDR3 protein. This repertoire shows some 1,700,000 distinct CDR3 sequences, about 32% found once; its top ten account for around 0.25%. Specimen: cord blood. The receptors were sampled from a newborn girl in good health. The CDR3 runs from the conserved cysteine through the conserved F or W. A D gene is named only where the DNA matches it firmly. The size field is filled for only some rows; it gives once, few, many or a size class.

j_call	clone_size	v_call	d_call	cdr3_aa	cdr3_nt
TRBJ2-1	few	TRBV27	TRBD2	CASSPYLGLAGDNEQFF	TGTGCCAGCAGTCCTTACTTGGGACTAGCGGGAGACAATGAGCAGTTCTTC
TRBJ2-3	few	TRBV4-2	NA	CASSPGPSDTQYF	TGTGCCAGCAGCCCTGGGCCGTCGGATACGCAGTATTTT
TRBJ1-6	NA	TRBV11-2	NA	CASSSYRERSGSPLHF	TGTGCCAGCAGCTCCTACAGGGAAAGATCGGGCTCACCCCTCCACTTT
TRBJ2-3	NA	TRBV30	NA	CAWSAAGTQYF	TGTGCCTGGAGTGCAGCGGGTACGCAGTATTTT
TRBJ2-1	few	TRBV7-2	NA	CASSFAGFYNEQFF	TGTGCCAGCAGCTTTGCGGGGTTCTACAATGAGCAGTTCTTC
TRBJ2-7	many	TRBV5-1	TRBD2	CAIVRLAGALSYEQYF	TGCGCCATCGTCCGACTAGCGGGAGCTCTATCCTACGAGCAGTACTTC
TRBJ1-2	NA	TRBV6-1	TRBD1	CASSPGTGFADYGYTF	TGTGCCAGCAGTCCCGGGACAGGGTTTGCTGACTATGGCTACACCTTC
TRBJ2-7	NA	TRBV20-1	TRBD2	CSARVPGLAGSYEQYF	TGCAGTGCTAGAGTCCCGGGACTAGCGGGCTCCTACGAGCAGTACTTC
TRBJ2-4	few	TRBV28	TRBD1	CASRDRGLGEQYF	TGTGCCAGCCGGGACAGGGGGCTAGGGGAGCAGTACTTC
TRBJ1-4	once	TRBV5-1	NA	CASSFRDATNEKLFF	TGCGCCAGCAGCTTTCGGGACGCAACTAATGAAAAACTGTTTTTT
TRBJ1-2	few	TRBV5-1	TRBD1	CASSWDRWNGYTF	TGCGCCAGCAGCTGGGACAGGTGGAATGGCTACACCTTC
TRBJ2-7	NA	TRBV20-1	NA	CSARVPTTYEQYF	TGCAGTGCTAGAGTACCGACGACCTACGAGCAGTACTTC
TRBJ2-1	NA	TRBV11-3	TRBD2	CASSDGAGGNEQFF	TGTGCCAGCAGCGATGGTGCGGGAGGAAATGAGCAGTTCTTC
TRBJ2-7	few	TRBV4-2	TRBD2	CASSPREGPYEQYF	TGTGCCAGCAGCCCCCGGGAGGGCCCCTACGAGCAGTACTTC
TRBJ2-1	many	TRBV29-1	TRBD2	CSAVSAGVDNEQFF	TGCAGCGCTGTCTCGGCGGGAGTAGACAATGAGCAGTTCTTC
TRBJ2-1	NA	TRBV5-1	TRBD1	CASSFDRGLTYNEQFF	TGCGCCAGCAGCTTCGACAGGGGGCTTACCTACAATGAGCAGTTCTTC
TRBJ2-1	few	TRBV20-1	TRBD2	CSAPGLALYNEQSPGLALYNEQFF	TGCAGTGCTCCGGGACTAGCGTTATACAATGAGCAGTCCCCGGGACTAGCGTTATACAATGAGCAGTTCTTC
TRBJ1-1	NA	TRBV6-5	NA	CASNQDGNTEAFF	TGTGCCAGCAACCAAGACGGGAACACTGAAGCTTTCTTT
TRBJ1-5	few	TRBV6-1	NA	CASRTHGGSNQPQHF	TGTGCCAGCAGAACCCACGGGGGTAGCAATCAGCCCCAGCATTTT
TRBJ1-2	few	TRBV12-5	TRBD1	CASGLVVGRGPLNYGYTF	TGTGCTAGTGGTTTGGTTGTGGGCAGGGGGCCCCTTAACTATGGCTACACCTTC
TRBJ2-1	NA	TRBV4-1	NA	CASSQFHNEQFF	TGCGCCAGCAGCCAATTTCACAATGAGCAGTTCTTC
TRBJ1-5	NA	TRBV28	NA	CASREAINQPQHF	TGTGCCAGCAGAGAGGCTATCAATCAGCCCCAGCATTTT
TRBJ1-2	NA	TRBV27	TRBD1	CASSLWGQRRGYGYTF	TGTGCCAGCAGTTTATGGGGACAGCGGCGGGGTTATGGCTACACCTTC
TRBJ1-2	many	TRBV20-1	NA	CSASTENYGYTF	TGCAGTGCTAGCACGGAAAATTATGGCTACACCTTC
TRBJ2-3	NA	TRBV3-1	NA	CASSPFIPGDTDTQYF	TGTGCCAGCAGCCCCTTCATACCGGGGGACACAGATACGCAGTATTTT
TRBJ1-4	once	TRBV11-2	NA	CASSLATTPEKLFF	TGTGCCAGCAGCTTAGCGACAACACCTGAAAAACTGTTTTTT
TRBJ1-1	NA	TRBV6-5	NA	CASSYSGGLPEAFF	TGTGCCAGCAGTTACTCGGGGGGGCTCCCTGAAGCTTTCTTT
TRBJ2-7	NA	TRBV10-2	TRBD1	CASSDPGLGGNEQYF	TGCGCCAGCAGTGACCCCGGTCTAGGGGGCAATGAGCAGTACTTC
TRBJ2-7	many	TRBV4-1	NA	CASSQGFRDYEQYF	TGCGCCAGCAGCCAAGGGTTTAGGGACTACGAGCAGTACTTC
TRBJ2-7	NA	TRBV20-1	TRBD1	CSARPDRGPNEQYF	TGCAGTGCTAGACCGGACAGGGGGCCAAATGAGCAGTACTTC
TRBJ2-3	many	TRBV2	NA	CASSARLGHTDTQYF	TGTGCCAGCAGTGCCCGACTAGGCCACACAGATACGCAGTATTTT
TRBJ2-3	NA	TRBV7-2	TRBD2	CASRPGGAEDTQYF	TGTGCCAGCCGACCGGGGGGGGCCGAGGATACGCAGTATTTT
TRBJ1-2	NA	TRBV6-1	NA	CASTWGGGGNGYTF	TGTGCCAGCACTTGGGGAGGCGGAGGTAATGGCTACACCTTC
TRBJ1-1	few	TRBV9	NA	CASSHPGREVAFF	TGTGCCAGCAGCCACCCGGGTCGCGAAGTAGCTTTCTTT
TRBJ2-7	few	TRBV5-4	NA	CASSLVFGAGGTGAYEQYF	TGTGCCAGCAGCTTGGTATTCGGAGCCGGGGGTACTGGGGCCTACGAGCAGTACTTC
TRBJ2-1	NA	TRBV12-3/TRBV12-4	NA	CASSSGVGAQEQFF	TGTGCCAGCAGTTCCGGTGTGGGGGCGCAGGAGCAGTTCTTC